Only one count was recorded for the clone carrying this T cell receptor beta chain. This sample was taken from a study of shared clonotypes between healthy human individuals. Looking at the study overall: Three plates each covered CD4 naive and memory; CD8 naive two, CD8 memory one.

Assay used: immunoSEQ multiplex PCR; TCRdb lists only in-frame clones, some missing. Among roughly 2,300,000 clones listed, around 93% were seen once. The CDR3 runs 13 residues. The V gene's germline CDR1 is SNHLY and CDR2 FYNNEI. V was clipped by 3 bases and J by 2 bases, with 7 bases between them. This receptor was identified in a young man in good health. Some clones in this sample may be carry-over from other donors' samples. The source material was naive CD4+ T cells from PBMCs. Indicated subset: CD45RA+ positively selected. The chain uses TRBV2 and TRBJ1-2, with D unresolved. CDR3 in DNA: TGTGCCAGCAGTGATGTCAGAAACTATGGCTACACCTTC. Amino acid sequence: CASSDVRNYGYTF.